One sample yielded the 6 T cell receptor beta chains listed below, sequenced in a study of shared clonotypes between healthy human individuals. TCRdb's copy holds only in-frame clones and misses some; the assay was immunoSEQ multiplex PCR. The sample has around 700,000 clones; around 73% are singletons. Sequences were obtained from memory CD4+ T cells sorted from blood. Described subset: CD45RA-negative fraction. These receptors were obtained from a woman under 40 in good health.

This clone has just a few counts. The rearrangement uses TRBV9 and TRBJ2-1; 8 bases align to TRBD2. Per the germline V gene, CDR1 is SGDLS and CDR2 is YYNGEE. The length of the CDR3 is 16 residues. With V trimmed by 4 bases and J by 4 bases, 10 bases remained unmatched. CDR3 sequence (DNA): TGTGCCAGCAGCTTAGAAGACGGGAGGGTGTACAATGAGCAGTTCTTC. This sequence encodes CASSLEDGRVYNEQFF.

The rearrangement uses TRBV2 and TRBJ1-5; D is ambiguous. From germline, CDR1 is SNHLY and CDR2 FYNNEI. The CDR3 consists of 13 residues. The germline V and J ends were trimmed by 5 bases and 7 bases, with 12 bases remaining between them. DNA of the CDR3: TGTGCCAGCAGTCGTGGGATAGGGCAGCCCCAGCATTTT. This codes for CASSRGIGQPQHF.

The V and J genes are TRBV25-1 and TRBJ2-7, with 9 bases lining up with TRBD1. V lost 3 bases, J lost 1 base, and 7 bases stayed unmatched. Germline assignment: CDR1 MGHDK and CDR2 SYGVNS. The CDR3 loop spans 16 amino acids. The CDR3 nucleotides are TGTGCCAGCAGTGAGCTCAGGACAGGGGTTTCCTACGAGCAGTACTTC. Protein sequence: CASSELRTGVSYEQYF.

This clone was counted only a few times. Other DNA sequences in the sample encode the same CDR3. CDR3 region: CASSLESGRETQYF. The DNA for the CDR3 is TGCGCCAGCAGCTTAGAATCGGGACGGGAGACCCAGTACTTC. The J gene is TRBJ2-5, the V gene TRBV5-1; TRBD1 or TRBD2 may be the D gene (5 bases each). The CDR3 runs 14 residues. Trimming cost V 2 bases and J 5 bases, with 13 bases left between them. Germline V gene lookup returns CDR1 SGHRS and CDR2 YFSETQ. The full variable domain, completed using reference TRBV5-1 and TRBJ2-5, is KAGVTQTPRYLIKTRGQQVTLSCSPISGHRSVSWYQQTPGQGLQFLFEYFSETQRNKGNFPGRFSGRQFSNSRSEMNVSTLELGDSALYLCASSLESGRETQYFGPGTRLLVL.

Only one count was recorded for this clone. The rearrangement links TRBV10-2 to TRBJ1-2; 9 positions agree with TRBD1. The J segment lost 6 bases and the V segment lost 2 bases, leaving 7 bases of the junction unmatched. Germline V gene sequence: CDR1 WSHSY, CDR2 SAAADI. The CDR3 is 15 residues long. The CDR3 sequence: CASSEPDRGIDGYTF. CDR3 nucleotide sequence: TGCGCCAGCAGTGAGCCGGACAGGGGAATCGATGGCTACACCTTC.

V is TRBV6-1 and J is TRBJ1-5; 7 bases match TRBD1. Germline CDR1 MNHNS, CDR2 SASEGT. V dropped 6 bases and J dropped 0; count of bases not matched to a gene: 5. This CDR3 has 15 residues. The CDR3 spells CASRGTVYSNQPQHF. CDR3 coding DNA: TGTGCCAGCAGAGGGACAGTTTATAGCAATCAGCCCCAGCATTTT.